The rows below give T cell receptor beta chains drawn from one sample of a study of blood T cell repertoires in COVID-19. Assay: immunoSEQ multiplex PCR; the TCRdb copy retains only in-frame clones and omits some. In the table there are roughly 220,000 clones, more than 75% of which are singletons. Sequencing used peripheral blood. The receptors originated from a man aged 50 or older who had recovered from COVID-19. Both conserved end residues are part of each CDR3. D genes are given only for firm matches. Only some rows state a clone size, as once, few, many or a class for expanded clones.

cdr3_length j_call v_call clone_size d_call cdr3_nt cdr3_aa
14 TRBJ2-7 TRBV4-2 NA TRBD2 TGTGCCAGCAGCCTAGCGGGTGCCCCCAACGAGCAGTACTTC CASSLAGAPNEQYF
13 TRBJ2-7 TRBV5-1 NA TRBD2 TGCGCCAGCAGCTGGGACTATGCCTACGAGCAGTACTTC CASSWDYAYEQYF
15 TRBJ2-7 TRBV5-1 NA TRBD1 TGCGCCAGCAGCTTGGCGGGGACAGGGTTTACCGAGCAGTACTTC CASSLAGTGFTEQYF
16 TRBJ2-7 TRBV29-1 NA TRBD1 TGCAGCGTTGAAGATGGCCGGGACAGAGGGAACTACGAGCAGTACTTC CSVEDGRDRGNYEQYF
15 TRBJ2-3 TRBV24-1 NA NA TGTGCCACCAGTGATAACCGGGATATCACAGATACGCAGTATTTT CATSDNRDITDTQYF
15 TRBJ2-1 TRBV9 NA TRBD2 TGTGCCAGCAGCGTAGTAGCGGGAGGGGGCGATGAGCAGTTCTTC CASSVVAGGGDEQFF
13 TRBJ2-5 TRBV10-3 NA NA TGTGCCATCAGTGGCACGGTGAAAGAGACCCAGTACTTC CAISGTVKETQYF
15 TRBJ1-1 TRBV30 NA TRBD1 TGTGCCTGGAGTGCGGGCAGGGGGCATGGAACTGAAGCTTTCTTT CAWSAGRGHGTEAFF
16 TRBJ2-1 TRBV25-1 NA TRBD1 TGTGCCAGCAGTGATTGGAGACAGGGGGAATACAATGAGCAGTTCTTC CASSDWRQGEYNEQFF
14 TRBJ2-1 TRBV28 NA TRBD2 TGTGCCAGCAGTCCGGGACTAGCGGGAGCTGAGCAGTTCTTC CASSPGLAGAEQFF
15 TRBJ2-7 TRBV18 NA NA TGTGCCAGCTCATCTTCAGGAAACCCAACCTACGAGCAGTACTTC CASSSSGNPTYEQYF
11 TRBJ2-7 TRBV24-1 NA NA TGTGCCACCAGTGACCTCTACGAGCAGTACTTC CATSDLYEQYF
18 TRBJ2-7 TRBV3-1/TRBV3-2 once TRBD2 TGTGCCAGCAGCCAGCGTGGTCAGGGAAGGACTAGCGGCTACGAGCAGTACTTC CASSQRGQGRTSGYEQYF
19 TRBJ2-1 TRBV7-9 NA NA TGTGCCAGCAGCTTTTATTCTCTTCAGGGAAAGGCTTCCTACAATGAGCAGTTCTTC CASSFYSLQGKASYNEQFF
16 TRBJ2-3 TRBV2 NA TRBD1 TGTGCCAGCAGTGGTTTACAGGGGGTTGGCACAGATACGCAGTATTTT CASSGLQGVGTDTQYF
17 TRBJ1-1 TRBV27 NA TRBD1 TGTGCCAGCAGTTTTCGGCGGACAGGGGGCAGGGACACTGAAGCTTTCTTT CASSFRRTGGRDTEAFF
12 TRBJ2-7 TRBV2 few NA TGTGCCAGCAGGGGAGACAACTACGAGCAGTACTTC CASRGDNYEQYF
17 TRBJ2-1 TRBV5-1 NA TRBD2 TGCGCCAGCAGCTCCCGACTAGCGGGCTGGTCGTACAATGAGCAGTTCTTC CASSSRLAGWSYNEQFF